Following are 3 T cell receptor beta chains from one sample sequenced in a study of molecular identifiers for immune sequencing clone quantification (dated by TCRdb to 2016 to 2019). Library construction relied on PCR. Sequenced on an Illumina HiSeq 4000. TCRdb passed the public sequencing reads through fastp at Q25 and MiXCR, retaining productive beta sequences. Each CDR3 protein appears once, grouped with its most common genes and DNA. For this sample there are 60,000 to 70,000 distinct CDR3 sequences; less than 20% appear just once. The ten largest clones capture about 1.5% of the sample. Sequencing used naive CD8+ T cells from blood, with Jurkat cell RNA spiked in. The cell subset or site tag for this specimen amounts to: FACS-sorted CD8+CD4-CCR7+CD45RA+ naive T cells. The receptor source for this set is a human donor in good health. Some libraries in this study had Jurkat cell RNA spiked in.

This clonotype has just a few counts. The rearrangement uses TRBV24-1 and TRBJ2-1; D is unresolved. Germline V gives CDR1 KGHDR, CDR2 SFDVKD. The germline V and J ends were trimmed by 5 bases and 6 bases, with 25 bases remaining between them. This CDR3 has 18 amino acids. CDR3 nucleotide sequence: TGTGCCACCAGTGTCCCCCACGTGGACCTTATGAACGTCAATGAGCAGTTCTTC. Its protein is CATSVPHVDLMNVNEQFF.

The chain recombines TRBV19 with TRBJ2-6; D remains unclear. Trimming stripped 5 bases from V and 0 bases from J, with 11 bases between. CDR1 and CDR2 from the germline V gene are LNHDA and SQIVND (reference sequence). The CDR3 length is 16 residues. The CDR3, as DNA: TGTGCCAGTAGTCTCGACGGGTTCTCTGGGGCCAACGTCCTGACTTTC. It is translated as CASSLDGFSGANVLTF.

This clonotype has a handful of counts. The chain uses TRBV19 and TRBJ2-7, with 11 bases that match TRBD2. The CDR3 totals 15 residues. V was pared by 5 bases and J by 3 bases, with 6 bases of the junction left unmatched. The germline V gene has CDR1 LNHDA and CDR2 SQIVND (reference sequence). As DNA, the CDR3 is TGTGCCAGTAGTCTCAGACTAGCGGGATTCTACGAGCAGTACTTC. This translates into CASSLRLAGFYEQYF.